This T cell receptor (beta chain) comes out of a study of cytomegalovirus exposure and HLA in healthy donors. Study-level findings and limits: In a later analysis, DRB1 alleles had the most associated TCRs; HLA-C alleles the fewest.

On this clone: Its antigen is still unknown.

The CDR3 is 16 residues long. Per the germline V gene, CDR1 is LGHNA and CDR2 is YNFKEQ. Trimming pared 2 bases from V and 4 bases from J, leaving 18 bases between. Primers for the PCR totalled 60 Vbeta and 13 Jbeta. Original data processing: A later analysis tallied approximately 87 million unique TCR beta chains, about 9.9 million of them shared. Measured with immunoSEQ multiplex PCR; TCRdb has only the in-frame clones, and not every one. D and trimming were read from the DNA, whereas the V and J calls and clone size are those reported in that table. The sample has about 160,000 clones; roughly 85% are singletons. Though nominally healthy at sampling, donors likely had unrecorded immune exposures.

The source of this sequence is a woman aged 50 to 60 in good health and CMV-seropositive. The rearrangement links TRBV4-2 to TRBJ2-7; D might be TRBD1 (5 bases). Sequenced material: PBMCs. The CDR3 sequence is CASSQSKGDWAYEQYF. Here the CDR3 DNA reads TGTGCCAGCAGCCAATCCAAAGGGGATTGGGCTTACGAGCAGTACTTC.